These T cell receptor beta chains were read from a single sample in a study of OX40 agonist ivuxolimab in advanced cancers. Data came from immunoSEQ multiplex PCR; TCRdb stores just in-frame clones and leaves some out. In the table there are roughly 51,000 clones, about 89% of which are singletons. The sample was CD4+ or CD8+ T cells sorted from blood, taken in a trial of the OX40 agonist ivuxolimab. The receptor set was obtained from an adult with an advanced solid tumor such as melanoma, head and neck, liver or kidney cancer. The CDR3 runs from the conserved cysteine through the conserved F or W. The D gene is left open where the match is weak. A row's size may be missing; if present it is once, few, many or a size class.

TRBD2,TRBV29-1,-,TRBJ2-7,CSVVDPGGTYEQYF,TGCAGCGTTGTTGATCCGGGAGGGACCTACGAGCAGTACTTC
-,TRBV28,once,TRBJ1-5,CASSYLPGQINQPQHF,TGTGCCAGCAGCTACCTACCGGGACAAATTAATCAGCCCCAGCATTTT
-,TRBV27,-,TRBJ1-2,CASSLQGYGYTF,TGTGCCAGCAGTTTACAGGGCTATGGCTACACCTTC
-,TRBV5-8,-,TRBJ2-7,CASSLSAQGRFYEQYF,TGTGCCAGCAGCTTGAGTGCGCAGGGGAGGTTCTACGAGCAGTACTTC
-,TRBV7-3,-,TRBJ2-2,CASSWTGSGTGELFF,TGTGCCAGCAGCTGGACCGGGAGCGGGACCGGGGAGCTGTTTTTT
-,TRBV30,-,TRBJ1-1,CAWSHQRTYMNTEAFF,TGTGCCTGGAGTCACCAAAGGACCTACATGAACACTGAAGCTTTCTTT
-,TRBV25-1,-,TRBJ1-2,CASSENGGRSYGYTF,TGTGCCAGCAGTGAAAACGGAGGACGGAGCTATGGCTACACCTTC
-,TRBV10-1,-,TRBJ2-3,CASNPGTSSTDTQYF,TGCGCCAGCAACCCAGGGACATCTAGCACAGATACGCAGTATTTT
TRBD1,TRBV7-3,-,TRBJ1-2,CASSPAQGARSYGYTF,TGTGCCAGCAGCCCCGCGCAGGGGGCGCGTAGCTATGGCTACACCTTC
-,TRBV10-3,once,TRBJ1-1,CAISEVGVNTEAFF,TGTGCCATCAGTGAAGTAGGGGTGAACACTGAAGCTTTCTTT
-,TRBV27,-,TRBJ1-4,CASSNPGTGEKLFF,TGTGCCAGCAGTAATCCCGGGACGGGGGAAAAACTGTTTTTT
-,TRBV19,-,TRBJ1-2,CASGGAGLYGYTF,TGTGCCAGTGGGGGGGCAGGGCTCTATGGCTACACCTTC
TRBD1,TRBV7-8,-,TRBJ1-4,CASSELQGRNEKLFF,TGTGCCAGCAGCGAATTACAGGGGCGGAATGAAAAACTGTTTTTT
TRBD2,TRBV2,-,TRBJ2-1,CASSSTSGSYNEQFF,TGTGCCAGCAGCTCGACTAGCGGCTCCTACAATGAGCAGTTCTTC
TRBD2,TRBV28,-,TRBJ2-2,CASSSGGPGTGELFF,TGTGCCAGCAGTTCGGGGGGGCCAGGCACCGGGGAGCTGTTTTTT
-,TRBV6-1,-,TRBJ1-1,CASSGFGTEAFF,TGTGCCAGCAGTGGGTTCGGCACTGAAGCTTTCTTT
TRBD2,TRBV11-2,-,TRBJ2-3,CASSFRLAEGGDTQYF,TGTGCCAGCAGCTTCCGACTAGCGGAGGGGGGAGATACGCAGTATTTT
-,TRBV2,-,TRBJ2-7,CASSERATSYEQYF,TGTGCCAGCAGTGAGCGGGCCACCTCCTACGAGCAGTACTTC
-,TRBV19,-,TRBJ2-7,CATRGGGSLHEQYF,TGTGCCACCAGGGGGGGTGGGAGTCTACACGAGCAGTACTTC
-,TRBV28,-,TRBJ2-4,CASSLPIAKNIQYF,TGTGCCAGCAGTTTACCGATAGCCAAAAACATTCAGTACTTC